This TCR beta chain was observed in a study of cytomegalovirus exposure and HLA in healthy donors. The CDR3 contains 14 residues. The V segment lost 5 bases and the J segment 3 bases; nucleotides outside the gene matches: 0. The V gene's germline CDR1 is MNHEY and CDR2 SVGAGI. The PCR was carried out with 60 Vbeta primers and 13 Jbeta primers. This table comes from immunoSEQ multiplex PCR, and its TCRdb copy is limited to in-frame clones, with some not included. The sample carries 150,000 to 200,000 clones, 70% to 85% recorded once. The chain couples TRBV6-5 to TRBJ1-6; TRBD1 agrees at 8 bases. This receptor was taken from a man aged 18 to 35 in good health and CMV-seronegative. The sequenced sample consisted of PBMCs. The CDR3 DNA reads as TGTGCCAGCAGTGGACAGGGCTATAATTCACCCCTCCACTTT. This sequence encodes CASSGQGYNSPLHF.